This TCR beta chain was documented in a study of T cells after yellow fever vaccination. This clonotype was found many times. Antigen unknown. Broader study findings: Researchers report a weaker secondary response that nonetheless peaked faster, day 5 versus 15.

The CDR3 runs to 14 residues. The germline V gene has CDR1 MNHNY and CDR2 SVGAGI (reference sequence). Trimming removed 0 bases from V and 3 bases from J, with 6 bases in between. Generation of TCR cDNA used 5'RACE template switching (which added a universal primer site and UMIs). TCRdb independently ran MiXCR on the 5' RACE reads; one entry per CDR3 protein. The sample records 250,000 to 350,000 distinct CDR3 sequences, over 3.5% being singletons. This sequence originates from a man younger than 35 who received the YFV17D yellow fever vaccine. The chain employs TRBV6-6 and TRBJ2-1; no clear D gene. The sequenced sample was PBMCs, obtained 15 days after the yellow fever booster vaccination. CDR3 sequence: CASSYSQVYNEQFF. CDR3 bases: TGTGCCAGCAGTTACTCTCAAGTCTACAATGAGCAGTTCTTC.